Sequencing of this TCR beta chain was carried out in a study of shared clonotypes between healthy human individuals (dated by TCRdb to between 2020 and 2021). Study-level background: A couple of women and three men aged 18 to 49 years were included in the cohort. For each donor, CD4 naive and CD4 memory were each given three plates, CD8 naive was given two plates, and CD8 memory was given one plate. Blood TCR repertoires of five healthy adults were deeply sequenced to estimate repertoire size and the extent of clonotype sharing between individuals. To increase sequencing depth and limit assay-specific biases, TCR repertoire library preparation and sequencing were carried out by different laboratories using diverse techniques. Per donor, leukapheresis produced somewhere between about 0.8 and 9 billion PBMCs.

TCR CDR3 regions were amplified from genomic DNA by multiplex PCR using the deep immunoSEQ assay. Genomic DNA extracted from each cell subset was distributed evenly over all wells of several immunoSEQ 96-well plates, and each plate served as one replicate. Each replicate PCR for sorted subsets received around 200 ng genomic DNA, equal to roughly 30,000 T cell genomes. Purified libraries were quantified with a Qubit 3.0 fluorometer, sized on a Bioanalyzer 2100, and re-quantified with the KAPA Library Quantification kit. Every immunoSEQ 96-well plate was sequenced on a dedicated single-read 150-cycle Illumina NextSeq 550 flow cell. As for how the authors treated the data: Because the immunoSEQ output held only junctional sequences and lacked quality scores, the filtering could not match the filtering applied to full-length reads. Sequences were annotated with PyIR, a Python wrapper for IgBLAST v1.9, and V/J genes and CDR3 were assigned using IMGT germline references. Reads were removed for weak V/J assignments (E-value above 1e-6), missing CDR3, stop codons, out-of-frame junctions, or ambiguous translated residues. A V3J clonotype was defined by an identical inferred V gene, J gene, and CDR3 amino acid sequence. Percentage overlap between repertoires was calculated by dividing the number of shared unique clonotypes by the size of the smaller repertoire. Repertoire richness was assessed with RTK rarefaction, the Chao1 estimator, and Recon v2.1 estimates of unobserved clonotypes. OLGA was used to compute generation probabilities for all TCRbeta clonotypes that the gDNA method yielded from a handful of donors. TCRdb provides this immuneACCESS table in a form limited to in-frame rearrangements. Some clones are lacking; in checked studies, under half of them reflect an unresolved V gene, and why the rest are absent is not known. The V and J calls and clone size come from that table; D and trimming were worked out from the DNA. The sample includes approximately 2.5 million clones, with more than 85% observed a single time. Together, the top ten hold 0.36% of the sample.

The donors were healthy, HIV-negative adults who had no recently reported acute infections or vaccinations. Every donor was a Caucasian adult living in Nashville, Tennessee, USA. CD4+ T cells were enriched by magnetic negative selection, after which naive cells were positively selected on CD45RA and the negative fraction was taken as the memory subset. After blood collection by leukapheresis, PBMCs were isolated using Ficoll-Histopaque density gradient centrifugation and then cryopreserved in the vapor phase of liquid nitrogen. Purity and quantity of every magnetically sorted T cell population were checked by analytical flow cytometry. Each sorted fraction had its genomic DNA isolated and then quantified by UV absorbance on a Nanodrop 2000c. Overall study outcomes, separate from this receptor: Because the study included a small number of donors, the genetic and exposure-history diversity represented was limited. Compared with non-shared clonotypes, clonotypes shared by all four sorted-subset donors had higher generation probabilities. Pairwise subsampling led to the expectation that sequencing depth would affect the degree of clonotype sharing among donors. Around 5% of naive CD4, around 3.6% of naive CD8, roughly 2.5% of memory CD4, and 0.35% to 0.4% of memory CD8 clonotypes were shared across several donors. Estimated clonotype richness was generally larger for naive than for memory subsets. Even with the large sequencing depth, rarefaction of the sorted-subset datasets indicated that sequencing was incomplete. Sampling was restricted to blood, and TCR repertoires in tissue are likely to differ from TCR repertoires in blood.

In the case of this clone: Its antigen target is currently unknown. No base quality values were provided; no much bigger clone lies one nucleotide off.

Sequenced: naive CD4+ T cells from PBMCs. Interpreted using the paper, the cell subset or site label stands for: CD45RA+ positively selected. The TCR comes from a man between 18 and 29 years old in good health. Some clones in this sample may be carry-over from other donors' samples.

CDR3 loop: CASSDPLDSYEQYF. The nucleotide sequence reads as follows: TGTGCCAGCAGTGATCCGCTTGACTCCTACGAGCAGTACTTC. The chain couples TRBV6-1 to TRBJ2-7; the D segment cannot be called with confidence. The germline V gene supplies CDR1 MNHNS and CDR2 SASEGT. From the cysteine up to the phenylalanine, the CDR3 has a length of 14 residues. Only the CDR3 part of the read is kept: 42 bases, read in frame from the first base. A distance of 9 bases separates the germline ends of V and J, which lose 3 bases and 0 bases respectively.